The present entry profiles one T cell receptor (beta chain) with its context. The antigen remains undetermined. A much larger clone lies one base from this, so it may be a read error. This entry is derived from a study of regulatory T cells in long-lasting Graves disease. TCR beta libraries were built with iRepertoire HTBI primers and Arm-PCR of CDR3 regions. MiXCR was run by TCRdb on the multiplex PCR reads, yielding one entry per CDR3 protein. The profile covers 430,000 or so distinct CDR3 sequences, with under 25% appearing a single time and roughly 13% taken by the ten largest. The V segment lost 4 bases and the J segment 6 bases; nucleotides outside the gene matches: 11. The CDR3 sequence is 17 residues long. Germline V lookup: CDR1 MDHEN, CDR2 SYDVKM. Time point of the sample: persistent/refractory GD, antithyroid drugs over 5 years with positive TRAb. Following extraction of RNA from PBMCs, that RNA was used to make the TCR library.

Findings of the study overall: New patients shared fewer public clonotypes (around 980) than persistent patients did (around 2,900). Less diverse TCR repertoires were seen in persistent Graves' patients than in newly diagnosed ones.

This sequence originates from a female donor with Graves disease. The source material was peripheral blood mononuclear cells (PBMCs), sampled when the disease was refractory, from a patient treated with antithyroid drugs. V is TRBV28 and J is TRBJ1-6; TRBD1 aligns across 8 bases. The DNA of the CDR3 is TGTGCCAGCAGTTGGGGGACAGGCTCGGAGGTTAATTCACCCCTCCACTTT. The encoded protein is CASSWGTGSEVNSPLHF. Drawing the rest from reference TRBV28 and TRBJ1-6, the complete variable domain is DVKVTQSSRYLVKRTGEKVFLECVQDMDHENMFWYRQDPGLGLRLIYFSYDVKMKEKGDIPEGYSVSREKKERFSLILESASTNQTSMYLCASSWGTGSEVNSPLHFGNGTRLTVT.